The table lists the clone carrying this T cell receptor beta chain with many counts. The target antigen is unknown. This entry is derived from a study of response to subunit inactivated influenza vaccine. General study findings and limits: Authors suggested few new T cells are recruited by each seasonal influenza vaccination.

Each CDR3 protein is one row after TCRdb ran MiXCR on the RT-PCR reads. This table has 400,000 to 550,000 distinct CDR3 sequences, 25% appearing once. With 1 base removed from V and 1 base from J, the gap between germline ends came to 10 bases. The CDR3 has 15 residues. The starting material was CD4+ T cells sorted from PBMCs, obtained 5 days after vaccination. The sequence was collected from a man in his fifties or sixties who received an inactivated influenza vaccine. The chain links TRBV12-3 or TRBV12-4 to TRBJ1-1; D possibly corresponds to TRBD1 (6 bases). DNA for the CDR3: TGTGCCAGCAGTTTAGAGGCAGGGGCGAACACTGAAGCTTTCTTT. It codes for CASSLEAGANTEAFF.